These 10 T cell receptor beta chains originate from one sample sequenced in a study of early T cells in non-severe SARS-CoV-2 infection. Using its own MiXCR run on the 5' RACE reads, TCRdb lists one record per CDR3 protein. The sample has some 66,000 distinct CDR3 sequences, 9.1% seen once. Sequenced material: whole blood. These receptors came from an adult who was a healthcare worker with PCR-confirmed SARS-CoV-2 infection or an uninfected control (not recorded which).

This clonotype was picked up a small number of times. V and J are TRBV5-1 and TRBJ1-1; D uncertain. Germline V gene sequence: CDR1 SGHRS, CDR2 YFSETQ. The CDR3 has 14 residues. Deletions cut 0 bases from V and 1 base from J, with 7 bases between. This CDR3 is CASSLGQPNTEAFF. The CDR3 nucleotides are TGCGCCAGCAGCTTGGGGCAACCGAACACTGAAGCTTTCTTT.

This chain uses TRBV11-2 with TRBJ2-5; D uncertain. Trimming pared 4 bases from V and 5 bases from J, leaving 5 bases between. The germline gives CDR1 SGHAT, CDR2 FQNNGV. The CDR3 extends over 11 amino acids. The CDR3 here is CASSSRETQYF. DNA of the CDR3: TGTGCCAGCAGCTCACGGGAGACCCAGTACTTC.

The sample holds a few counts of this clonotype. The gene calls are TRBV11-2 and TRBJ2-2; 11 bases agree with TRBD2. CDR3 length equals 16 residues. V shed 5 bases, J shed 7 bases, and the junction held 9 bases outside the gene matches. The germline V gene encodes CDR1 SGHAT and CDR2 FQNNGV. The CDR3 reads CASSPKGLAENGELFF. CDR3 DNA: TGTGCCAGCAGCCCCAAGGGACTAGCGGAAAACGGGGAGCTGTTTTTT.

This clonotype was seen only a few times. The J gene is TRBJ1-6, the V gene TRBV6-2 or TRBV6-3; no definite D call. Trimming removed 6 bases from V and 10 bases from J, with 10 bases in between. CDR3 size: 12 residues. Per the germline V gene, CDR1 is MNHEY and CDR2 is SVGEGT. This CDR3 is CASRPVRSPLHF. CDR3 nucleotides: TGTGCCAGCAGGCCCGTCCGATCACCCCTCCACTTT.

The CDR3: CSARVWREGSYEQYF. In DNA form, the CDR3 reads TGCAGTGCTAGAGTTTGGCGGGAGGGCTCCTACGAGCAGTACTTC. The chain links TRBV20-1 to TRBJ2-7; 9 bases are shared with TRBD2. Germline loops: CDR1 DFQATT, CDR2 SNEGSKA (reference sequence). Trimming removed 1 base from V and 0 bases from J; junction bases left unmatched: 4. The CDR3 sequence is 15 residues long.

This clonotype was seen a handful of times. V is TRBV29-1 and J is TRBJ2-3, with D perhaps TRBD1 or TRBD2 (5 bases each). This CDR3 spans 11 amino acids. Per germline, CDR1 SQVTM and CDR2 ANQGSEA. Trimming shortened V by 5 bases and J by 8 bases, and 11 bases separated the two germline ends. CDR3 in amino acids: CSVPAGGTQYF. CDR3 DNA sequence: TGCAGCGTTCCAGCTGGGGGTACGCAGTATTTT.

There are many counts of this clonotype. The gene calls are TRBV18 and TRBJ2-1; D is unresolved. Trimming stripped 8 bases from V and 6 bases from J, with 17 bases between. There are 14 residues in the CDR3. Germline assignment: CDR1 KGHSH and CDR2 LQKENI. DNA of the CDR3: TGTGCCAGCGCCCCAACGGAACTAAGCAATGAGCAGTTCTTC. As protein: CASAPTELSNEQFF.

This clonotype was counted many times. The chain joins TRBV27 to TRBJ1-1; D possibly corresponds to TRBD1 (5 bases). Trimming took 3 bases from V and 11 from J, leaving 10 bases between them. From germline, CDR1 is MNHEY and CDR2 SMNVEV (reference sequence). The CDR3 extends over 11 amino acids. The CDR3 loop reads CASSLGGEAFF. In nucleotides, the CDR3 is TGTGCCAGCAGTTTGGGAGGGGAGGCTTTCTTT.

This clonotype was recorded many times. This chain joins TRBV20-1 and TRBJ1-5; possible D gene TRBD1, 6 bases. Trimming pared 5 bases from V and 4 bases from J, leaving 12 bases between. The CDR3 length is 13 residues. Germline loops: CDR1 DFQATT, CDR2 SNEGSKA (reference sequence). Here the CDR3 reads CSAVTGFNQPQHF. The CDR3, as DNA: TGCAGTGCTGTAACAGGGTTTAATCAGCCCCAGCATTTT.

This clonotype was recorded a few times. The chain employs TRBV29-1 and TRBJ1-1; possible D gene TRBD1, 5 bases. This CDR3 is 10 amino acids long. CDR1 and CDR2 from the germline V gene are SQVTM and ANQGSEA. The germline V and J ends were trimmed by 4 bases and 10 bases, with 10 bases remaining between them. CDR3 DNA: TGCAGCGTTGGCGGGCAGGGAGCTTTCTTT. It specifies CSVGGQGAFF. Combining the CDR3 with reference TRBV29-1 and TRBJ1-1 gives the whole variable domain SAVISQKPSRDICQRGTSLTIQCQVDSQVTMMFWYRQQPGQSLTLIATANQGSEATYESGFVIDKFPISRPNLTFSTLTVSNMSPEDSSIYLCSVGGQGAFFGQGTRLTVV.